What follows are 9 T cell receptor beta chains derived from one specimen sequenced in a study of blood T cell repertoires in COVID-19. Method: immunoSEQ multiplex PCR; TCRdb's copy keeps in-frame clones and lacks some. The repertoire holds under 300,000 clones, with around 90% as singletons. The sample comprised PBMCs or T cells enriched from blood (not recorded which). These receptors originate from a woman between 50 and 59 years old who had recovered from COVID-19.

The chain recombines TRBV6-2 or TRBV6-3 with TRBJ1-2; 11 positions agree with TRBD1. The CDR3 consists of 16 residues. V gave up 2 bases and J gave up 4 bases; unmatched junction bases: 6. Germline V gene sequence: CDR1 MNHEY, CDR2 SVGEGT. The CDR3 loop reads CASSYTRTGGIYGYTF. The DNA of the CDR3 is TGTGCCAGCAGTTACACCCGGACAGGGGGCATCTATGGCTACACCTTC.

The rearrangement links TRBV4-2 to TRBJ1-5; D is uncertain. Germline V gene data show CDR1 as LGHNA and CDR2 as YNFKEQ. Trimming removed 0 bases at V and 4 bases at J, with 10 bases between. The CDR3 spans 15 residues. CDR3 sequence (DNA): TGTGCCAGCAGCCAAGATGGTCCACAGAATCAGCCCCAGCATTTT. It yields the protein CASSQDGPQNQPQHF.

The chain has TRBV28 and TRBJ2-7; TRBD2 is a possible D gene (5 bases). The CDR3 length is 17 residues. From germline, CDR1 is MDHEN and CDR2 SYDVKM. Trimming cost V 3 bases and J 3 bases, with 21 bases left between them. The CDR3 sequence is CASSFYGPQLGSYEQYF. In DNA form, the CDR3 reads TGTGCCAGCAGTTTTTATGGTCCGCAGCTGGGGAGCTACGAGCAGTACTTC.

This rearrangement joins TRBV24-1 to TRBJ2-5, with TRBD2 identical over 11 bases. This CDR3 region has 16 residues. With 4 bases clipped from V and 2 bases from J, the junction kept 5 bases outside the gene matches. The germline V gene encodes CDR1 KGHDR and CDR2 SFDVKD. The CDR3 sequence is CATSDPTSGNQETQYF. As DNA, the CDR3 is TGTGCCACCAGTGACCCGACTAGCGGGAATCAAGAGACCCAGTACTTC.

The CDR3 nucleotides are TGCGCCAGCAGCCTGGGCGGACTAGCTGGCCTAAATGAGCAGTTCTTC. It is translated as CASSLGGLAGLNEQFF. The chain has TRBV5-1 and TRBJ2-1; 8 nucleotides match TRBD2. Germline V CDR1 and CDR2: SGHRS, YFSETQ. Trimming at V came to 4 bases and at J to 7 bases, leaving 13 bases not matched to a gene. The length of the CDR3 is 16 residues.

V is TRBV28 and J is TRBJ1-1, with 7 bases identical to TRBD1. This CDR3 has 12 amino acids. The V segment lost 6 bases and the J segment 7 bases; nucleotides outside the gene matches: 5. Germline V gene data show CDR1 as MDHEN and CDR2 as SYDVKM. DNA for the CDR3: TGTGCCAGCAGCCCAGGGGGTAATGAAGCTTTCTTT. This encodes CASSPGGNEAFF.

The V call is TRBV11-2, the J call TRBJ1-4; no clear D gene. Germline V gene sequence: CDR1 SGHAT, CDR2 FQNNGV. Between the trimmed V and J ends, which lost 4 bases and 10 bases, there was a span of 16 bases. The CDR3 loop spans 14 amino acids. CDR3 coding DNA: TGTGCCAGCAGCTCCCAGGCGGGCTTGGTAAAACTGTTTTTT. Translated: CASSSQAGLVKLFF. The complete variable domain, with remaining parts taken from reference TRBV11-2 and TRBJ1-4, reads EAGVAQSPRYKIIEKRQSVAFWCNPISGHATLYWYQQILGQGPKLLIQFQNNGVVDDSQLPKDRFSAERLKGVDSTLKIQPAKLEDSAVYLCASSSQAGLVKLFFGSGTQLSVL.

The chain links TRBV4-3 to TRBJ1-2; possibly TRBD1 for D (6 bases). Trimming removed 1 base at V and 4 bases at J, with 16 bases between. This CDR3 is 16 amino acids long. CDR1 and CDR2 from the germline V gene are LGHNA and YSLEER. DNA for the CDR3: TGCGCCAGCAGCCAAGGACACAGGGAGCTTGGCTATGGCTACACCTTC. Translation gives CASSQGHRELGYGYTF.

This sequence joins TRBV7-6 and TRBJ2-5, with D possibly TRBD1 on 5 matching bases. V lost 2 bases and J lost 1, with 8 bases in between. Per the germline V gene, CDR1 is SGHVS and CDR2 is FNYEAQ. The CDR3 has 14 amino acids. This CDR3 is CASSLRQLQETQYF. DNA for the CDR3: TGTGCCAGCAGCTTACGACAGCTCCAAGAGACCCAGTACTTC.